This T cell receptor beta chain is drawn from a study of cytomegalovirus exposure and HLA in healthy donors. In the PCR, 60 Vbeta and 13 Jbeta primers were used. Sequencing used immunoSEQ multiplex PCR; TCRdb keeps in-frame clones, though not all of them. Among a few hundred thousand clones listed, 85% to 95% were seen once. The CDR3 runs 16 residues. With 0 bases removed from V and 4 bases from J, the gap between germline ends came to 15 bases. The germline CDR1 and CDR2 sequences are SGDLS and YYNGEE. As regards this clone: What it binds is unknown.

Study observations and caveats: There were a few CMV-associated chains whose specificity for CMV antigens was confirmed in vitro. Presence/absence analyses supposed approximately even sequencing depth among donors.

This sequence joins TRBV9 and TRBJ2-3, with D hard to call. This TCR was sampled from a girl aged 2 to 9 in good health and CMV-seronegative. The sequenced sample was PBMCs. The CDR3 coding sequence is TGTGCCAGCAGCGTAGGTAGCTCAGTTAGTTCAGATACGCAGTATTTT. Translated, it gives CASSVGSSVSSDTQYF.